Given below is one T cell receptor (beta chain) in context. This clonotype was found many times. Its antigen remains unidentified. Per-base quality was not reported, and no clone a single base away is much larger than it. The sample comes from a study of CD8 T cells in ankylosing spondylitis (dated by TCRdb to 2016 to 2017). A note on the overall study: To find TCR variants linked to disease, the study profiled T cell receptor beta repertoires in ankylosing spondylitis patients and healthy donors. In total, the full study cohort was made up of approximately 99 healthy donors and 25 or so ankylosing spondylitis patients. Peripheral blood was sampled, and synovial fluid was also collected from ankylosing spondylitis patients.

Instrument used: Illumina HiSeq 2500. Quantitative 5'-RACE with molecular barcodes was used to prepare TCR beta libraries. Per the original workflow: Disease-linked TCR variants were identified with a new computational method built on a probabilistic model of VDJ rearrangement. The public reads were reprocessed in TCRdb via fastp at Q25 and MiXCR, keeping in-frame beta chains. Identical CDR3 protein sequences are pooled into one entry, listed with their most common genes and DNA. TCRdb's processing, not the study's, gives the V and J calls here. The sample table records about 35,000 distinct CDR3 sequences; 10% of these occur just once. Jointly, the top ten make up about a sixth of the sample. In the germline V gene, CDR1 corresponds to SGHRS and CDR2 to YFSETQ. V has 4 bases trimmed and J has 2 bases trimmed; junction bases matching no gene number 4. The cysteine opens and the phenylalanine closes a CDR3 of 17 amino acids. Only the CDR3 DNA is retained, 51 bases long and in frame from the first base.

General study outcomes and caveats: According to the report, matched synovial fluid samples from ankylosing spondylitis patients were significantly enriched for the disease-linked clones. Blood from ankylosing spondylitis patients appeared to be characterized by a TCR beta motif composed of eight highly homologous amino acid variants. In peripheral blood, the disease-linked clones were found at relatively low frequencies and had a CD8+ phenotype. Some of the motif variants had been reported before in the synovial fluid and blood of reactive arthritis patients, a finding that suggests common disease-initiation mechanisms.

Sample: blood, either unsorted or a sorted T cell fraction (not recorded which). Recombination joined TRBV5-1 with TRBJ2-2; 14 of the junction bases match TRBD2. This TCR derives from a male donor with ankylosing spondylitis or in good health (not recorded which). CDR3 protein: CASSRLAGGRNTGELFF. The DNA reads as follows: TGCGCCAGCAGCCGACTAGCGGGAGGGAGAAACACCGGGGAGCTGTTTTTT.